A single TCR beta chain is shown here with its context. The junction and the germline gene differ at one end; a read error may be behind it. The sample belongs to a study of T-cell reconstitution after alpha-beta-depleted transplantation in children. This CDR3 is built from 16 residues. Per germline, CDR1 LGHNT and CDR2 FRNRAP. A TCRbeta library incorporating unique molecular identifiers was prepared. TCRdb itself ran the PCR reads through MiXCR, one entry per CDR3 protein. The data hold roughly 190,000 distinct CDR3 sequences, with approximately 15% observed a single time. This TCR was recovered from a human donor who donated a stem cell graft to a child with acute lymphoblastic leukemia. Sequenced material: PBMCs from the stem cell graft donor, taken from the stem cell graft. The chain has TRBV12-5 and TRBJ2-7, with a possible D match to TRBD2 (6 bases). CDR3 DNA: TGTGTTAGTGGTGAAGAACTAGCTGCCCCGCTGTACGAGCAGTACTTC. Its translation is CVSGEELAAPLYEQYF.